This T cell receptor (beta chain) derives from a study of human T cells and chemical hapten exposure. Via MiXCR, TCRdb re-called the RACE reads, giving one row per CDR3 protein. The data show 95,000 or so distinct CDR3 sequences, more than 9% seen once. The time point is: patch test 1, 2 weeks after DPC sensitization. Treatment indicated: therapeutic diphenylcyclopropenone sensitization with weekly scalp DPC. This clonotype was recorded a few times. CDR3 size: 15 residues. Germline V CDR1 and CDR2: LGHNA, YNFKEQ. V lost 2 bases, J lost 3 bases, and 12 bases lay in between. This TCR was recovered from a man aged 35 to 55 with alopecia areata. Some clones in this sample may be carry-over from other donors' samples. Source: whole blood, taken in connection with sensitization to the hapten diphenylcyclopropenone (DPC). This chain uses TRBV4-2 with TRBJ2-3, with D possibly matching TRBD1 (7 bases). The CDR3 is CASSQRQGGTDTQYF. The CDR3 DNA follows: TGTGCCAGCAGCCAAAGACAGGGAGGTACAGATACGCAGTATTTT.